The next 29 T cell receptor beta chains were all read from a single sample in a study of T-cell reconstitution after alpha-beta-depleted transplantation in children. Unique molecular identifiers were used to barcode this TCRbeta library. A single record per CDR3 protein comes from TCRdb applying MiXCR to the PCR reads. The sample yields hundreds of thousands of distinct CDR3 sequences, around 17% seen once. Sequenced material: PBMCs from the stem cell graft donor, taken from the stem cell graft. The receptor set was obtained from a human donor who donated a stem cell graft to a child with acute myeloid leukemia.

The rearrangement uses TRBV12-3 or TRBV12-4 and TRBJ2-4; perhaps TRBD2 as D (6 bases). CDR3 length: 17 amino acids. Trimming stripped 5 bases from V and 2 bases from J, with 19 bases between. CDR3 region: CASSSTGFRGTKNIQYF. CDR3 DNA: TGTGCCAGCAGTAGCACAGGTTTTCGGGGGACCAAAAACATTCAGTACTTC.

This clonotype was seen many times. The chain joins TRBV7-2 to TRBJ2-3; 9 bases line up with TRBD2. This CDR3 region has 16 residues. V was pared by 1 base and J by 9 bases, with 11 bases of the junction left unmatched. Per germline, CDR1 SGHTA and CDR2 FQGNSA. The CDR3 DNA is TGTGCCAGCAGCTTAGGTCTGGGGCGCGGGGGGGCGACGCAGTATTTT. Translation: CASSLGLGRGGATQYF.

For this clonotype: Possible read error: a much larger clone is one base away. V is TRBV12-3 or TRBV12-4 and J is TRBJ2-3; D ambiguous. The CDR3 totals 13 residues. Trimming cost V 6 bases and J 0 bases, with 7 bases left between them. The CDR3 region has the DNA TGTGCCAGCAGCATCTATAGCACAGATACGCAGTATTTT. This codes for CASSIYSTDTQYF.

The rearrangement uses TRBV21-1 and TRBJ1-5; the table assigns TRBD1, which was not confirmed against the DNA. TRBV21-1 is labeled a pseudogene. The CDR3 extends over 15 amino acids. CDR3 DNA: TGTGCCAGCAGCAAAGCCGGGGGGCTGGGACAGCCCCAGCATTTT. As protein: CASSKAGGLGQPQHF.

The V and J genes are TRBV10-2 and TRBJ1-2; weak D call: TRBD1 (5 bases). Trimming cost V 6 bases and J 10 bases, with 24 bases left between them. The CDR3 has 15 amino acids. CDR1 and CDR2 (germline): WSHSY, SAAADI. This chain's CDR3 is CASREDPNKGHDYTF. The CDR3 bases are TGCGCCAGCAGAGAAGACCCCAACAAGGGGCATGACTACACCTTC.

This clonotype was seen only a few times. The chain is built from TRBV7-2 and TRBJ2-5; 7 bases match TRBD1. Per germline, CDR1 SGHTA and CDR2 FQGNSA. Trimming removed 3 bases from V and 0 bases from J; junction bases left unmatched: 4. The CDR3 contains 15 residues. CDR3 sequence: CASSFGTVYQETQYF. Written as DNA, the CDR3 is TGTGCCAGCAGCTTTGGGACAGTTTACCAAGAGACCCAGTACTTC. The full variable domain, with the rest looked up from reference TRBV7-2 and TRBJ2-5, is GAGVSQSPSNKVTEKGKDVELRCDPISGHTALYWYRQSLGQGLEFLIYFQGNSAPDKSGLPSDRFSAERTGGSVSTLTIQRTQQEDSAVYLCASSFGTVYQETQYFGPGTRLLVL.

This clonotype was observed many times. The V gene is TRBV29-1, the J gene TRBJ1-2; unclear D gene. The CDR3 length is 11 residues. Germline assignment: CDR1 SQVTM and CDR2 ANQGSEA. V was cut by 7 bases and J by 8 bases, with 14 bases left in between. CDR3 DNA sequence: TGCAGCGCCGGGAACGATCTGGGCTACACCTTC. It yields the protein CSAGNDLGYTF.

This clonotype was seen many times. The chain has TRBV20-1 and TRBJ2-2; either TRBD1 or TRBD2 may fit D (5 bases each). CDR1 and CDR2 (germline): DFQATT, SNEGSKA (reference sequence). The CDR3 contains 14 residues. Between the trimmed V and J ends, which lost 6 bases and 1 base, there was a span of 12 bases. CDR3 loop: CSATGGGNTGELFF. CDR3 DNA: TGCAGTGCCACTGGTGGGGGGAACACCGGGGAGCTGTTTTTT.

This chain uses TRBV6-2 or TRBV6-3 with TRBJ1-5, with 9 bases lining up with TRBD1. Germline trimming cut 6 bases from V and 8 bases from J; bases unmatched to any gene: 5. Looked up from germline, CDR1 is MNHEY and CDR2 is SVGEGT. CDR3 size: 13 residues. Here the CDR3 DNA reads TGTGCCAGCAGCTGGGACAGGGAGAAGCCCCAGCATTTT. As protein: CASSWDREKPQHF.

The rearrangement joins TRBV12-3 or TRBV12-4 to TRBJ2-5; possibly TRBD1 or TRBD2 for D (5 bases each). The CDR3 runs 13 residues. Trimming stripped 5 bases from V and 4 bases from J, with 11 bases between. The DNA of the CDR3 is TGTGCCAGCAGTCCCGGGGCACCAGAGACCCAGTACTTC. Its translation: CASSPGAPETQYF.

The rearrangement uses TRBV7-7 and TRBJ2-1, with a weak D call TRBD2 (6 bases). With 5 bases removed from V and 8 bases from J, the gap between germline ends came to 19 bases. Germline V gene sequence: CDR1 SSHAT, CDR2 FNYEAQ (reference sequence). This CDR3 has 15 amino acids. The CDR3 sequence is CASSRGAGGMDEQFF. The CDR3, as DNA: TGTGCCAGCAGCCGAGGGGCCGGGGGTATGGATGAGCAGTTCTTC.

This clonotype came up a few times. The gene calls are TRBV20-1 and TRBJ2-2, with 7 bases matching TRBD1. This CDR3 region has 15 residues. CDR1 DFQATT and CDR2 SNEGSKA come from the germline V gene (reference sequence). Unmatched junction bases numbered 7, after V lost 1 base and J lost 5 bases. The CDR3 DNA is TGCAGTGCTAGAGCCCGGGACAGAGGAACCGGGGAGCTGTTTTTT. This sequence encodes CSARARDRGTGELFF.

In this sample, this clonotype turned up many times. CDR3 in amino acids: CSARDFLRGPIRNNEQFF. The CDR3 nucleotides are TGCAGTGCTAGAGATTTTTTGAGGGGCCCCATTCGGAACAATGAGCAGTTCTTC. The rearrangement uses TRBV20-1 and TRBJ2-1; D assignment may be TRBD1 or TRBD2 (5 bases each). V was pared by 0 bases and J by 5 bases, with 23 bases between. Germline assignment: CDR1 DFQATT and CDR2 SNEGSKA (reference sequence). This CDR3 spans 18 amino acids.

In its sample, this clonotype was seen a few times. The chain uses TRBV7-9 and TRBJ2-2; D unresolved. Looked up from germline, CDR1 is SEHNR and CDR2 is FQNEAQ (reference sequence). The CDR3 covers 14 residues. With 6 bases removed from V and 8 bases from J, the gap between germline ends came to 16 bases. In DNA, the CDR3 is TGTGCCAGCAGTCCACGGACCTCCTGGGGGGAGCTGTTTTTT. Protein product: CASSPRTSWGELFF. Looking up the rest from reference TRBV7-9 and TRBJ2-2 gives the full variable domain: DTGVSQNPRHKITKRGQNVTFRCDPISEHNRLYWYRQTLGQGPEFLTYFQNEAQLEKSRLLSDRFSAERPKGSFSTLEIQRTEQGDSAMYLCASSPRTSWGELFFGEGSRLTVL.

This clonotype has just a few counts. The chain employs TRBV21-1 and TRBJ1-5; the D call TRBD1 from the table was never checked on the DNA. TRBV21-1 is assigned pseudogene status. This CDR3 is 12 amino acids long. CDR3 DNA: TGTGCCAGGGGGACGGTCAATCAGCCCCAGCATTTT. Its protein is CARGTVNQPQHF.

The V gene is TRBV12-3 or TRBV12-4, the J gene TRBJ2-6, with D possibly matching TRBD1 (6 bases). This CDR3 has 15 amino acids. Trimming cost V 4 bases and J 4 bases, with 11 bases left between them. For the CDR3, the DNA is TGTGCCAGCAGTTCCCAGGGGAACGGGGCCAACGTCCTGACTTTC. Encoded protein: CASSSQGNGANVLTF.

This clonotype was counted ten times or more. CDR3 region: CASSLVAATNTEAFF. The CDR3 coding sequence is TGCGCCAGCAGCTTGGTAGCAGCGACGAACACTGAAGCTTTCTTT. V usage is TRBV5-1 and J usage is TRBJ1-1; D remains unclear. The CDR3 contains 15 residues. V shed 0 bases and J shed 1 base, with 10 bases lying between them. CDR1 is SGHRS and CDR2 is YFSETQ in the germline V gene.

This clonotype was counted a few times. This chain joins TRBV7-6 and TRBJ1-2; 10 nucleotides match TRBD1. Unmatched junction bases numbered 8, after V lost 4 bases and J lost 6 bases. Germline CDR1 reads SGHVS; CDR2 reads FNYEAQ. The CDR3 runs 15 residues. The CDR3 region has the DNA TGTGCCAGCAGCTCGGGACAGGGGATATTCGATGGCTACACCTTC. The encoded protein is CASSSGQGIFDGYTF.

As DNA, the CDR3 is TGTGCCAGCAGTCCGGGACTAGAAAATACGCAGTATTTT. Its protein is CASSPGLENTQYF. The chain combines TRBV27 with TRBJ2-3; 8 nucleotides agree with TRBD2. The junction had 5 bases not matched to a gene; V was cut back by 5 bases and J by 7 bases. The CDR3 totals 13 residues. Germline assignment: CDR1 MNHEY and CDR2 SMNVEV (reference sequence).

The chain combines TRBV27 with TRBJ2-3, with 7 bases aligning to TRBD2. Trimming cost V 5 bases and J 0 bases; bases outside gene matches: 8. CDR1 MNHEY and CDR2 SMNVEV come from the germline V gene (reference sequence). This CDR3 has 16 amino acids. CDR3 DNA sequence: TGTGCCAGCAGTCCCCTGGCGGGGGTCAGCACAGATACGCAGTATTTT. Its translation is CASSPLAGVSTDTQYF.

This clonotype was counted ten times or more. This chain connects TRBV10-3 to TRBJ2-7, with D uncertain. In germline, CDR1 is ENHRY, CDR2 SYGVKD. Trimming pared 10 bases from V and 1 base from J, leaving 14 bases between. CDR3 length equals 13 residues. This chain's CDR3 is CATMETRSYEQYV. The CDR3 region has the DNA TGTGCCACCATGGAGACACGGTCCTACGAGCAGTACGTC.

This clonotype was seen only a few times. This sequence joins TRBV20-1 and TRBJ2-3, with D possibly TRBD1 on 6 matching bases. This CDR3 comprises 13 residues. CDR1 and CDR2 from the germline V gene are DFQATT and SNEGSKA (reference sequence). The V end was cut by 6 bases, the J end by 10 bases, with 20 bases between. The CDR3 sequence is CSAPPGARTAQYF. Here the CDR3 DNA reads TGCAGTGCCCCCCCAGGGGCTCGTACCGCGCAGTATTTT.

This clonotype was recorded many times. The rearrangement joins TRBV5-5 to TRBJ1-2; maybe TRBD1 (5 bases). The length of the CDR3 is 15 residues. Per germline, CDR1 SGHKS and CDR2 YYEKEE (reference sequence). The V gene lost 0 bases and the J gene lost 2 bases, with 11 bases spanning the gap. The CDR3 region has the DNA TGTGCCAGCAGCTTGGGACAGTCCCTCAACTATGGCTACACCTTC. It is translated as CASSLGQSLNYGYTF.

The rearrangement joins TRBV9 to TRBJ2-3; TRBD1 matches 9 bases. There are 17 residues in the CDR3. V dropped 0 bases and J dropped 4; count of bases not matched to a gene: 9. Germline CDR1 reads SGDLS; CDR2 reads YYNGEE. The CDR3 coding sequence is TGTGCCAGCAGCGTAGACAAACAGGGGGCGCATCCAGATACGCAGTATTTT. As protein: CASSVDKQGAHPDTQYF. The full variable domain, its missing parts supplied by reference TRBV9 and TRBJ2-3, is DSGVTQTPKHLITATGQRVTLRCSPRSGDLSVYWYQQSLDQGLQFLIQYYNGEERAKGNILERFSAQQFPDLHSELNLSSLELGDSALYFCASSVDKQGAHPDTQYFGPGTRLTVL.

In this sample, this clonotype turned up a few times. CDR3: CASSSREGDTQYF. CDR3 sequence (DNA): TGCGCCAGCAGCTCCAGGGAAGGGGATACGCAGTATTTT. V gene TRBV5-1 combines with J gene TRBJ2-3; D may be TRBD1 (5 bases). CDR3 length: 13 amino acids. Deletions cut 3 bases from V and 6 bases from J, with 11 bases between. Per the germline V gene, CDR1 is SGHRS and CDR2 is YFSETQ.

CDR3: CAISKTDLSSYNSPLHF. The CDR3 bases are TGTGCCATCAGCAAAACGGACTTGAGCTCCTATAATTCACCCCTCCACTTT. The gene calls are TRBV10-3 and TRBJ1-6, with D unclear. V lost 6 bases and J lost 0, with 15 bases in between. CDR1 ENHRY and CDR2 SYGVKD come from the germline V gene. CDR3 length equals 17 residues.

This clonotype appeared a few times. The chain has TRBV5-6 and TRBJ1-2; 8 bases are shared with TRBD1. The CDR3 contains 15 residues. CDR1 and CDR2 (germline): SGHDT, YYEEEE. The V segment lost 4 bases and the J segment 2 bases; nucleotides outside the gene matches: 7. CDR3 region: CASSPVAGGNYGYTF. The DNA of the CDR3 is TGTGCCAGCAGCCCCGTGGCAGGGGGCAACTATGGCTACACCTTC.

Ten or more counts support this clonotype. The gene calls are TRBV20-1 and TRBJ1-5; the D gene is possibly TRBD1 (6 bases). Trimming pared 5 bases from V and 3 bases from J, leaving 11 bases between. Germline CDR1 reads DFQATT; CDR2 reads SNEGSKA (reference sequence). This CDR3 has 13 residues. CDR3 bases: TGCAGTGCTTCGGACAGCTTCAATCAGCCCCAGCATTTT. It specifies CSASDSFNQPQHF.

This clonotype was recorded many times. V gene TRBV6-5 combines with J gene TRBJ2-1; the match to TRBD2 covers 8 bases. CDR1 MNHEY and CDR2 SVGAGI come from the germline V gene. V shed 3 bases, J shed 3 bases, and the junction held 4 bases outside the gene matches. There are 15 residues in the CDR3. This CDR3 is CASSYQGLDYNEQFF. The DNA for the CDR3 is TGTGCCAGCAGTTATCAGGGACTAGACTACAATGAGCAGTTCTTC.